This TCR beta chain appears in the sequencing data of a study of T-cell memory formation after mild COVID-19 (dated by TCRdb to the early 2020s). About the investigation overall: TCR sequence clusters from the two donors were largely donor specific. Two young, previously healthy adult volunteers made up the cohort, one male and one female. In two donors, T-cell clones that expanded and contracted after mild COVID-19 were followed by sequencing TCRalpha and TCRbeta repertoires longitudinally.

The sequencer listed for this sample is Illumina NovaSeq 6000. Using 5'RACE with constant-segment primers, TCRalpha and TCRbeta cDNA libraries were constructed, with sample barcodes and unique molecular identifiers added in the process. RNA was extracted from every sample with Trizol reagent. Amplification of the libraries took two PCR steps, and the second step added a second sample barcode plus Illumina TruSeq adapters. Libraries were sequenced on an Illumina NovaSeq with 2 x 150 bp paired-end reads. In the authors' own workflow: With migec v1.2.7, reads were demultiplexed and then collapsed into UMI-guided consensus sequences. Using mixcr v2.1.11, UMI consensuses were aligned to TRA and TRB V and J templates and then assembled into clonotypes. Expanded or contracted clonotypes were those called significant by both edgeR and NoisET, with noise models trained on biological replicates. For edgeR calls, a false discovery rate-adjusted p below 0.01 and a log2 fold-change threshold of 1 were applied. As an exploratory analysis of dynamics, max-normalized trajectories of the 1000 most abundant clonotypes were examined with PCA combined with hierarchical clustering. Separately sequenced CD4+ and CD8+ repertoires were used to assign the CD4 or CD8 phenotype of responding clones. The raw public reads went through TCRdb reprocessing: fastp at Q25, MiXCR clone calling, in-frame beta chains kept. Here each entry gathers all rows of one CDR3 protein and keeps the most common genes and DNA. TCRdb, not the authors, supplied the V and J calls. The sample includes about 7,400 distinct CDR3 sequences, with approximately 33% observed a single time. Together, the top ten hold 50% to 60% of the sample.

General conclusions and limits of the study: Some responding clones were detected in pre-infection memory, suggesting pre-existing cross-reactive memory T cells joined the SARS-CoV-2 response. Balanced CD4/CD8 phenotypes were observed for clones contracting from day 15 to 85, whereas a bias towards CD4+ was observed for a second wave of clones expanding from day 15 to 37. The study covered only a couple of mild cases, and larger cohorts including severe cases with pre-infection samples were considered necessary. The second-wave clones that peaked on day 37 were not confirmed to be SARS-CoV-2 specific. Contracting CD4+ clones appeared mostly in the CM and EM memory subsets, whereas CD8+ clones were enriched in EMRA.

Via the germline V gene, CDR1 is SGHVS and CDR2 FQNEAQ. V is trimmed back by 1 base and J by 5 bases, and the junction contains 3 bases that no gene match accounts for. Including cysteine and phenylalanine, the CDR3 has 14 amino acids. The kept DNA is CDR3 alone, 42 bases in frame from the first base. This clonotype appeared many times. The specificity of this receptor is unknown. No much larger clone exists at a distance of one base, and base qualities are not known. Ficoll-Paque density gradient centrifugation was the method used to isolate PBMCs. Sequencing used PBMCs or a T cell subset sorted from them (not recorded which). This clonotype originated in an adult woman who had mild COVID-19 (a few samples of this study predate the infection). The sample titles of this study are shuffled in the database, so cell type and time point are left out; the donor was told from shared clones. The chain couples TRBV7-8 to TRBJ1-1; TRBD1 aligns with 8 central bases. This receptor has the CDR3 CASSLVQGVTEAFF. In nucleotides, the sequence is TGTGCCAGCAGCTTAGTACAGGGGGTTACTGAAGCTTTCTTT.